The rows below give T cell receptor beta chains drawn from one sample of a study of blood T cell repertoires in COVID-19. Here immunoSEQ multiplex PCR was the method, and the copy in TCRdb shows in-frame clones only, minus some. The sample has some 200,000 clones, about 85% seen once. Sequencing was done on a sample of peripheral blood. These receptors all come from a man aged 50 to 60 who had recovered from COVID-19. CDR3s include the opening cysteine and the closing phenylalanine or tryptophan. The D gene is left open where the match is weak. For some rows the clone size is stated as once, few or many, or as a class when expanded; others skip it.

>TRBJ1-3|.|13|TRBD1|TRBV10-3
TGTGCCATCATGGGACAGGGTGGAAACACCATATATTTT
CAIMGQGGNTIYF
>TRBJ2-1|.|16|TRBD2|TRBV15
TGTGCCACCAGCCGTGGGACTAGCGGGGCCTACAATGAGCAGTTCTTC
CATSRGTSGAYNEQFF
>TRBJ2-1|.|15|.|TRBV5-1
TGCGCCAGCAGATCCCCGGGACTGGTCTACAATGAGCAGTTCTTC
CASRSPGLVYNEQFF
>TRBJ2-7|.|16|.|TRBV5-1
TGCGCCAGCAGCGCCCACCCGGGAGTCAGTTCCTACGAGCAGTACTTC
CASSAHPGVSSYEQYF
>TRBJ1-3|.|15|.|TRBV19
TGTGCCACCGCACGGGGGTCTAGCTCTGGAAACACCATATATTTT
CATARGSSSGNTIYF
>TRBJ2-2|.|15|TRBD1|TRBV7-9
TGTGCCAGCAGCCACGGGACAGGGGGCCCCGGGGAGCTGTTTTTT
CASSHGTGGPGELFF
>TRBJ2-5|once|16|.|TRBV7-6
TGTGCCAGCAGCTTAAGGTCGCCCGGGTCGCAAGAGACCCAGTACTTC
CASSLRSPGSQETQYF
>TRBJ1-1|.|15|TRBD1|TRBV5-1
TGCGCCAGCAGCGACAGGGGTACCCCGAACACTGAAGCTTTCTTT
CASSDRGTPNTEAFF
>TRBJ1-5|.|14|.|TRBV6-5
TGTGCCAGCAGTTCCCCAGGGCTAGAACAGCCCCAGCATTTT
CASSSPGLEQPQHF
>TRBJ2-3|.|15|TRBD1|TRBV24-1
TGTGCCACCAGTGACCCGGGACAGATCACAGATACGCAGTATTTT
CATSDPGQITDTQYF
>TRBJ2-2|.|17|TRBD2|TRBV5-5
TGTGCCAGCAGCTTGTACCCGACTAGCGGGAGAAACGGGGAGCTGTTTTTT
CASSLYPTSGRNGELFF
>TRBJ2-3|few|17|TRBD2|TRBV3-1/TRBV3-2
TGTGCCAGCAGCCCCCCGGGGACTAGCGGAGACACAGATACGCAGTATTTT
CASSPPGTSGDTDTQYF
>TRBJ1-2|.|14|TRBD1|TRBV7-9
TGTGCCAGCAGCTTAATTTCCGGGACAGGGAGCTACACCTTC
CASSLISGTGSYTF
>TRBJ2-5|.|16|TRBD2|TRBV7-8
TGTGCCAGCAGCTTGCCCAAAGCGGGAGGGCAAGAGACCCAGTACTTC
CASSLPKAGGQETQYF
>TRBJ1-1|.|15|TRBD1|TRBV2
TGTGCCAGCAGTGACAGGGGGCGCACGAACACTGAAGCTTTCTTT
CASSDRGRTNTEAFF
>TRBJ1-4|.|13|.|TRBV6-5
TGTGCCAGCACCCGGACACGTAATGAAAAACTGTTTTTT
CASTRTRNEKLFF